This T cell receptor (beta chain) stems from a study of cytomegalovirus exposure and HLA in healthy donors. Amplification used 60 Vbeta primers and 13 Jbeta primers. TCRdb's table, derived via immunoSEQ multiplex PCR, lists solely in-frame clones and lacks some. The table lists more than 80,000 clones, roughly nine tenths of them singletons. J was trimmed by 2 bases and V by 4 bases; bases with no gene match: 9. Germline-derived CDR1 and CDR2 are SGHRS and YFSETQ. This CDR3 contains 16 residues. Sequences were obtained from PBMCs. V is TRBV5-1 and J is TRBJ2-3; 8 positions agree with TRBD1. This TCR derives from a man aged 25 to 40 in good health and CMV-seropositive. The CDR3 loop is CASSPPRDRYTDTQYF. In DNA form, the CDR3 reads TGCGCCAGCAGCCCCCCCCGGGACAGGTACACAGATACGCAGTATTTT.